This T cell receptor (beta chain) was identified during a study of STAT5B mutations in CD4+ large granular lymphocyte leukemia. Sequencing was at survey level. TCRdb's copy holds only in-frame clones and misses some; the assay was immunoSEQ multiplex PCR. The repertoire holds fewer than 9,000 clones, with around three quarters as singletons. Findings of the study overall: Only 6 or 7 CD4-sorted patient samples were compared with healthy controls for clonality.

The count of this clone is one. The target antigen is unknown. Material: PBMCs. The TCR sequence derives from a woman aged 55-70 years with CD4+ T-cell large granular lymphocyte leukemia.

In DNA form, the CDR3 reads TGTGCCAGCAGCATGATAAGACAGGCGGCCGAGCAGTACTTC. As protein: CASSMIRQAAEQYF. The chain recombines TRBV11-2 with TRBJ2-7, with TRBD1 as a possible D gene (6 bases). V was shortened by 5 bases and J by 6 bases, with 17 bases between the two germline ends. CDR1 is SGHAT and CDR2 is FQNNGV in the germline V gene. The CDR3 consists of 14 residues.